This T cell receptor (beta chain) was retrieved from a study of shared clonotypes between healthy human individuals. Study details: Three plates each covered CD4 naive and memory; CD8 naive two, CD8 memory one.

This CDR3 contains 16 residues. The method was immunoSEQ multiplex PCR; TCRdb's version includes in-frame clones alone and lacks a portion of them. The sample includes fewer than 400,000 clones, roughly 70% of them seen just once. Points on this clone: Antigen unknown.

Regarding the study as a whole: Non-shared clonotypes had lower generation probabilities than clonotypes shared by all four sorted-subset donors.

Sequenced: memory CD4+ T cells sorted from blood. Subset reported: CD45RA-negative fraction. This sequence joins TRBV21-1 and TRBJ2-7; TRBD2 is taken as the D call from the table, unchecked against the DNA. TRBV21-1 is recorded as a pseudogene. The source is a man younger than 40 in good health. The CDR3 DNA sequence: TGTGCCAGCAGCAAGGGGCGGGGGGAACGCTCCTACGAGCAGTACTTC. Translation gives CASSKGRGERSYEQYF.